This T cell receptor beta chain was found in a study of blood T cells in healthy people across ages. About the research overall: Capture by template switching was about one barcoded beta molecule per two T cells.

Study-level findings and limits: Comparison with aged donors showed that long-lived donors had more naive CD4+ cells and higher diversity. The CMV status of each donor remained undetermined, and this could have confounded shifts in expanded clonotypes. Researchers report that TCR beta diversity correlated strongly with naive T cell percentage.

In germline, CDR1 is SGDLS, CDR2 YYNGEE. The CDR3 runs 15 residues. V lost 4 bases and J 4 bases, leaving 18 bases between the germline ends. Primed by a sample-barcoded 5' primer and a J-beta primer mix, a second PCR proceeded for about 6 to 12 cycles. TCRdb ran MiXCR on the 5' RACE reads and lists one entry per CDR3 protein. Here the sample spans 780,000 or so distinct CDR3 sequences, just over 55% being singletons. Comment on this clonotype: What it recognizes is unknown.

The V gene is TRBV9, the J gene TRBJ2-7; tentatively, D is TRBD1 (6 bases). Sequenced material: blood. The sequence derives from a man aged 40-49 years in good health. The CDR3 is CASSPDRDTRYEQYF. In nucleotides, the CDR3 is TGTGCCAGCAGCCCCGACCGGGACACACGGTACGAGCAGTACTTC.